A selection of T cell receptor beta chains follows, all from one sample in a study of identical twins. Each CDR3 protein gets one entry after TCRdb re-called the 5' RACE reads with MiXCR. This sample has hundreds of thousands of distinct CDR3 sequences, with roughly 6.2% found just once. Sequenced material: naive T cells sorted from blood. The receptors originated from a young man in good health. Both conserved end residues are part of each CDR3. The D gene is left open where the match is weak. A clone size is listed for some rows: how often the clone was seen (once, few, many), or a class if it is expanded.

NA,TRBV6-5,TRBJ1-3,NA,CASSLRLLLSSGNTIYF,TGTGCCAGCAGTTTAAGACTCCTTCTAAGCTCTGGAAACACCATATATTTT
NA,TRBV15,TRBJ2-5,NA,CATSHGWSEESQYF,TGTGCCACCAGCCATGGCTGGTCCGAAGAGAGCCAGTACTTC
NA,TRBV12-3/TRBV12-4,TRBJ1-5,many,CASKGGSNQPQHF,TGTGCCAGCAAGGGGGGTAGCAATCAGCCCCAGCATTTT
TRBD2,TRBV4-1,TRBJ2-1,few,CASSHGLAKQKESSYNEQFF,TGCGCCAGCAGCCATGGACTAGCGAAACAAAAGGAAAGCTCCTACAATGAGCAGTTCTTC
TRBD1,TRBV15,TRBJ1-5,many,CATSIGTEGQPQHF,TGTGCCACCAGCATCGGGACAGAGGGTCAGCCCCAGCATTTT
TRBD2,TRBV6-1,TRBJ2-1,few,CASREERDYNEQFF,TGTGCCAGCCGGGAGGAGCGGGATTACAATGAGCAGTTCTTC
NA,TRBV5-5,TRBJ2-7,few,CASSLVGTGSYEQYF,TGTGCCAGCAGCTTGGTTGGGACTGGCTCCTACGAGCAGTACTTC
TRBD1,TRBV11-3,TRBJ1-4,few,CASSLGGQLATNEKLFF,TGTGCCAGCAGCTTAGGGGGACAGCTTGCAACTAATGAAAAACTGTTTTTT
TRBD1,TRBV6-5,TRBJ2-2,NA,CASSYGTGVHTGELFF,TGTGCCAGCAGTTACGGGACAGGGGTTCACACCGGGGAGCTGTTTTTT
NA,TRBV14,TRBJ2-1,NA,CASSQAGTHNEQFF,TGTGCCAGCAGCCAAGCAGGAACGCACAATGAGCAGTTCTTC
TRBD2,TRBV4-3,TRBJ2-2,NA,CASSQGRLAANTGELFF,TGCGCCAGCAGCCAAGGCAGACTAGCGGCGAACACCGGGGAGCTGTTTTTT
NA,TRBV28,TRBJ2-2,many,CASSLRGARESTGELFF,TGTGCCAGCAGTTTAAGGGGGGCGCGGGAGAGCACCGGGGAGCTGTTTTTT
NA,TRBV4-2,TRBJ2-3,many,CASSQVGGAGNTDTQYF,TGTGCCAGCAGCCAAGTGGGCGGCGCGGGTAACACAGATACGCAGTATTTT
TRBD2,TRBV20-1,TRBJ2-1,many,CSAREAQLAGEAEQFF,TGCAGTGCTAGAGAAGCCCAATTAGCGGGAGAGGCTGAGCAGTTCTTC
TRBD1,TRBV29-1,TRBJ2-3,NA,CSDRTGRFTDTQYF,TGCAGCGACAGGACAGGGCGATTCACAGATACGCAGTATTTT
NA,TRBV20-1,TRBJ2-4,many,CSARDTKNIQYF,TGCAGTGCTAGGGACACCAAAAACATTCAGTACTTC
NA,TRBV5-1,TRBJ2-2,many,CASSLGQENTGELFF,TGCGCCAGCAGCTTGGGGCAGGAGAACACCGGGGAGCTGTTTTTT
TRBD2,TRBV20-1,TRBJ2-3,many,CSARDLGGSTDTQYF,TGCAGTGCTAGAGATTTGGGGGGGAGCACAGATACGCAGTATTTT
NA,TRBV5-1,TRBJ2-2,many,CASSLDRADTGELFF,TGCGCCAGCAGCTTGGACCGTGCGGACACCGGGGAGCTGTTTTTT
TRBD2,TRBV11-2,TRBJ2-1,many,CASSLTAGGVDEQFF,TGTGCCAGCAGCCTCACAGCGGGAGGAGTCGATGAGCAGTTCTTC
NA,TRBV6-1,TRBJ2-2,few,CASGGINTGELFF,TGTGCCAGCGGGGGGATTAACACCGGGGAGCTGTTTTTT
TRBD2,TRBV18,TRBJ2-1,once,CASSSGSSAYNEQFF,TGTGCCAGCTCGAGCGGGAGCTCAGCATACAATGAGCAGTTCTTC
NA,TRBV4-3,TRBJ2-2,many,CASSQGISLDTGELFF,TGCGCCAGCAGCCAAGGGATCTCACTGGACACCGGGGAGCTGTTTTTT
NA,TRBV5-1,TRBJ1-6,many,CASSPGRVNRNSPLHF,TGCGCCAGCAGCCCCGGAAGGGTCAACCGAAATTCACCCCTCCACTTT
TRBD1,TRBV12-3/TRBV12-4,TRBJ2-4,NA,CASSLVGGGQGIIIQYF,TGTGCCAGCAGTTTAGTCGGTGGGGGACAGGGGATAATCATTCAGTACTTC
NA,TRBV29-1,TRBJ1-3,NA,CSVEKTESGNTIYF,TGCAGCGTCGAAAAGACGGAGTCAGGAAACACCATATATTTT
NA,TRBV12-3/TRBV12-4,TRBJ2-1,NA,CASSFFMNEQFF,TGTGCCAGCAGTTTTTTTATGAATGAGCAGTTCTTC
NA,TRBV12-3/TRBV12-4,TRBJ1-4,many,CASSSTVRLTDSKLFF,TGTGCCAGCAGCTCGACTGTCAGATTGACGGATTCTAAACTGTTTTTT
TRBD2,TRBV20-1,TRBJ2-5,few,CSALGLAGDRETQYF,TGCAGTGCGCTTGGACTAGCGGGAGACCGGGAGACCCAGTACTTC
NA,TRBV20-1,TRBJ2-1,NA,CSARDWTTQEQFF,TGCAGTGCTAGAGATTGGACTACTCAAGAGCAGTTCTTC
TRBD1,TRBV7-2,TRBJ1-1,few,CASSLVQGAMNTEAFF,TGTGCCAGCAGCTTAGTTCAGGGGGCGATGAACACTGAAGCTTTCTTT
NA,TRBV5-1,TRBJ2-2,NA,CASSIGGAGTGELFF,TGCGCCAGCAGCATAGGGGGCGCGGGAACCGGGGAGCTGTTTTTT